The rows below give T cell receptor beta chains drawn from one sample of a study of Ad26.COV2.S vaccination and SARS-CoV-2 variants. Assay: immunoSEQ multiplex PCR; the TCRdb copy retains only in-frame clones and omits some. The sample lists under 400,000 clones, 87% occurring once. Specimen: peripheral blood, collected in a trial of Ad26.COV2.S vaccine versus placebo. The receptors were sampled from a person between 18 and 65 years old who received the Ad26.COV2.S COVID-19 vaccine or a placebo. The CDR3 runs from the conserved cysteine through the conserved F or W. A D gene is named only where the DNA matches it firmly. Clone size is stated in some rows and not others, as once, few, many or a class when expanded.

TRBV6-2/TRBV6-3,NA,TRBJ1-5,NA,TGTGCCAGCAGTTATTGGGGAAATCAGCCCCAGCATTTT,CASSYWGNQPQHF
TRBV24-1,NA,TRBJ2-7,NA,TGTGCCACAATTGCACGGAATGTAACCTACGAGCAGTACTTC,CATIARNVTYEQYF
TRBV5-4,NA,TRBJ2-7,few,TGTGCCAGCAGCTTGCAACAGACCCCAAAGGAGCAGTACTTC,CASSLQQTPKEQYF
TRBV6-5,NA,TRBJ1-6,NA,TGTGCCAGCAGTTACCAAGGCTCACCCCTCCACTTT,CASSYQGSPLHF
TRBV30,NA,TRBJ2-5,NA,TGTGCCTGGAGTTTGAGGGGCAGCCCGGAGACCCAGTACTTC,CAWSLRGSPETQYF
TRBV30,NA,TRBJ1-6,NA,TGTGCCTGGAGGTTCCAGGCAGCTAATTCACCCCTCCACTTT,CAWRFQAANSPLHF
TRBV27,NA,TRBJ1-3,NA,TGTGCCAGCAGAGTTGGGGAGCGGAGCTCTGGAAACACCATATATTTT,CASRVGERSSGNTIYF
TRBV3-1/TRBV3-2,NA,TRBJ2-3,NA,TGTGCCAGCAGCCACAGGGGCACAGATACGCAGTATTTT,CASSHRGTDTQYF
TRBV28,TRBD1,TRBJ2-5,NA,TGTGCCAGCAGTTTATCTGGGACAGGGTCCCAAGAGACCCAGTACTTC,CASSLSGTGSQETQYF
TRBV12-5,NA,TRBJ1-1,few,TGTGCTAGTGGTTCCTCGAGCGGACAGGAAGCTTTCTTT,CASGSSSGQEAFF
TRBV12-3/TRBV12-4,TRBD1,TRBJ2-1,NA,TGTGCCACCGCCGGGACAGCCGCCAATGAGCAGTTCTTC,CATAGTAANEQFF
TRBV5-1,TRBD1,TRBJ1-2,NA,TGCGCCAGCAGCTTGGGGGACAGGGTTGGCGGCTACACCTTC,CASSLGDRVGGYTF
TRBV30,TRBD1,TRBJ2-7,NA,TGTGCCTGGGCCGGACAGGGAAACGGCGAGCAGTACTTC,CAWAGQGNGEQYF
TRBV3-1/TRBV3-2,TRBD2,TRBJ2-1,NA,TGTGCCAGCAGCCAAGAATCTAGCGGGGGATACAATGAGCAGTTCTTC,CASSQESSGGYNEQFF
TRBV30,TRBD2,TRBJ2-3,NA,TGTGCCTGGAGTCCCGGGGGGGGGCGAACAGATACGCAGTATTTT,CAWSPGGGRTDTQYF
TRBV21-1,NA,TRBJ1-4,NA,TGTGCCAGCAAGGGCGGATCGAATGAAAAACTGTTTTTT,CASKGGSNEKLFF
TRBV2,NA,TRBJ2-5,NA,TGTGCCAGCAGTGCAACGATAGCGCGAGAGACCCAGTACTTC,CASSATIARETQYF
TRBV6-5,NA,TRBJ1-1,few,TGTGCCAGCAGTTACTCGAGTTTGCTCACTGAAGCTTTCTTT,CASSYSSLLTEAFF
TRBV30,TRBD1,TRBJ2-6,NA,TGTGCCTGGAAGGGGGACAGATCCTACTCTGGGGCCAACGTCCTGACTTTC,CAWKGDRSYSGANVLTF
TRBV7-2,NA,TRBJ2-5,NA,TGTGCCAGCAGCTTACGACTTTGGGGAGACCAAGAGACCCAGTACTTC,CASSLRLWGDQETQYF
TRBV2,TRBD1,TRBJ1-2,NA,TGTGCCAGCAGGTCACAGGGGTTCGGCTACACCTTC,CASRSQGFGYTF
TRBV3-1/TRBV3-2,NA,TRBJ1-2,NA,TGTGCCAGCAGCCAAGTTGGGATTGGCTACACCTTC,CASSQVGIGYTF
TRBV11-2,NA,TRBJ1-1,NA,TGTGCCAGCAGCTTAACCGGACAGAGGAACACTGAAGCTTTCTTT,CASSLTGQRNTEAFF
TRBV5-4,TRBD2,TRBJ2-5,NA,TGTGCCAGCAGCTCCCCTGGGACTAGCGGGGCCAGCCAGACCCAGTACTTC,CASSSPGTSGASQTQYF
TRBV30,NA,TRBJ1-6,NA,TGTGCCTGGAGTGTAGTAGGGGTCTCCTATAATTCACCCCTCCACTTT,CAWSVVGVSYNSPLHF
TRBV5-6,TRBD1,TRBJ2-6,NA,TGTGCCAGCAGCATGGACAGGGGTGGCGGGGCCAACGTCCTGACTTTC,CASSMDRGGGANVLTF
TRBV7-8,NA,TRBJ1-5,NA,TGTGCCAGCAGCTTAGGGGGCAGGATCAAGCCCCAGCATTTT,CASSLGGRIKPQHF
TRBV20-1,NA,TRBJ1-2,NA,TGCAGTGCCCCGGGCCGAGGCTACACCTTC,CSAPGRGYTF